The 12 T cell receptor beta chains presented below share a single source sample, sequenced in a study of response to subunit inactivated influenza vaccine. TCRdb called the RT-PCR reads again in MiXCR, with one record for every CDR3 protein. The sample consists of about 160,000 distinct CDR3 sequences, roughly 11% of them appearing once. This material consisted of non-naive T cells sorted from PBMCs, taken 45 days after vaccination. The origin of the receptors is a man aged 45-65 years who received an inactivated influenza vaccine.

This clonotype was counted between two and nine times. The genes are TRBV10-3 and TRBJ2-3; D unclear. The CDR3 runs 17 residues. The V gene lost 0 bases and the J gene lost 5 bases, with 18 bases spanning the gap. CDR1 is ENHRY, CDR2 SYGVKD, per germline. CDR3 sequence: CAISESWPADIGDTQYF. In DNA, the CDR3 is TGTGCCATCAGTGAGTCGTGGCCGGCCGACATCGGAGATACGCAGTATTTT.

This clonotype was counted many times. The junction differs from germline at one of its ends, possibly a read error. The chain has TRBV6-1 and TRBJ2-2; 7 positions match TRBD2. The CDR3 contains 15 residues. From germline, CDR1 is MNHNS and CDR2 SASEGT. CDR3 DNA sequence: TGTGCCAGCAGCGAAGTTGAGGGAGGGACCGGGGAGCTGTTTTTT. This gives the protein CASSEVEGGTGELFF.

This clonotype appeared many times. This chain uses TRBV4-3 with TRBJ2-7; D not certain. CDR3 size: 14 residues. In germline, CDR1 is LGHNA, CDR2 YSLEER. Trimming removed 4 bases at V and 3 bases at J, with 13 bases between. CDR3 coding DNA: TGCGCCAGCAGCCCGACCGGGTTACACTACGAGCAGTACTTC. This encodes CASSPTGLHYEQYF.

This clonotype was recorded many times. The J gene is TRBJ2-5, the V gene TRBV6-2 or TRBV6-3; D not resolved. The CDR3 length is 11 residues. V gave up 6 bases and J gave up 1 base, with 3 bases separating them. The germline gives CDR1 MNHEY, CDR2 SVGEGT. For the CDR3, the DNA is TGTGCCAGCAGCCCCCAAGAGACCCAGTACTTC. This encodes CASSPQETQYF.

The chain uses TRBV18 and TRBJ2-1, with TRBD1 as a possible D gene (5 bases). This CDR3 comprises 15 residues. Trimming pared 0 bases from V and 6 bases from J, leaving 12 bases between. Germline V lookup: CDR1 KGHSH, CDR2 LQKENI. Written as DNA, the CDR3 is TGTGCCAGCTCACCACCATTTCAGGGTGGCAATGAGCAGTTCTTC. Its protein is CASSPPFQGGNEQFF. The whole variable domain, remainder taken from reference TRBV18 and TRBJ2-1, is NAGVMQNPRHLVRRRGQEARLRCSPMKGHSHVYWYRQLPEEGLKFMVYLQKENIIDESGMPKERFSAEFPKEGPSILRIQQVVRGDSAAYFCASSPPFQGGNEQFFGPGTRLTVL.

This clonotype came up many times. The V and J genes are TRBV24-1 and TRBJ2-3, with 7 bases aligning to TRBD1. The germline CDR1 and CDR2 sequences are KGHDR and SFDVKD. This CDR3 is built from 15 residues. J lost 6 bases, V lost 4 bases, and 9 bases had no gene match. The CDR3 spells CATSDPTNRGDTQYF. CDR3 sequence (DNA): TGTGCCACCAGTGACCCTACAAACAGGGGCGATACGCAGTATTTT.

The chain joins TRBV28 to TRBJ1-5; TRBD1 agrees at 9 bases. V was clipped by 8 bases and J by 7 bases; unmatched bases: 12. The germline gives CDR1 MDHEN, CDR2 SYDVKM. This CDR3 region has 15 residues. CDR3 residues: CASRSRTGVRQPQHF. The DNA of the CDR3 is TGTGCCAGCCGATCCCGGACAGGGGTAAGGCAGCCCCAGCATTTT.

Of note for this clonotype: This may be a read error: a much more frequent sequence differs by one nucleotide. The rearrangement links TRBV7-8 to TRBJ2-3, with D perhaps matching TRBD2 (6 bases). Germline V gene sequence: CDR1 SGHVS, CDR2 FQNEAQ. CDR3 size: 13 residues. The CDR3 region has the DNA TGTGCCAGCGGGGGGACTGTCACAGATACGCAGTTTTTT. Residues: CASGGTVTDTQFF.

This clonotype was seen ten or more times. The chain has TRBV4-3 and TRBJ2-7; D gene uncertain. The CDR3 totals 12 residues. The V gene lost 0 bases and the J gene lost 7 bases, with 7 bases spanning the gap. Per the germline V gene, CDR1 is LGHNA and CDR2 is YSLEER. The CDR3 region has the DNA TGCGCCAGCAGCCAAGATCGCCAGGAGCAGTACTTC. Its protein product is CASSQDRQEQYF.

This clonotype was observed a few times. The gene calls are TRBV6-1 and TRBJ2-5; D possibly uses TRBD1 or TRBD2 (5 bases each). In germline, CDR1 is MNHNS, CDR2 SASEGT. The ends were cut back, 1 base at V and 4 bases at J, with 10 bases in the middle. The CDR3 length is 14 residues. As DNA, the CDR3 is TGTGCCAGCAGTGAAGTTGGGGGTGGAGAGACCCAGTACTTC. This sequence encodes CASSEVGGGETQYF.

In its sample, this clonotype was seen many times. V usage is TRBV5-5 and J usage is TRBJ2-2, with 9 nucleotides matching TRBD2. CDR1 SGHKS and CDR2 YYEKEE come from the germline V gene (reference sequence). Trimming cost V 5 bases and J 0 bases; bases outside gene matches: 8. CDR3 size: 17 residues. CDR3 nucleotide sequence: TGTGCCAGCAGTACAGCTCCTAGCGGGACGAACACCGGGGAGCTGTTTTTT. Its translation: CASSTAPSGTNTGELFF.

This clonotype was seen repeatedly, ten times or more. DNA of the CDR3: TGTGCCAGCAGCTCGGCCGGCGGGAGTTCCGGGGAGCTGTTTTTT. Encoded protein: CASSSAGGSSGELFF. The chain carries TRBV7-3 and TRBJ2-2; TRBD2 agrees at 7 bases. The junction had 8 bases not matched to a gene; V was cut back by 4 bases and J by 6 bases. In germline, CDR1 is SGHTA, CDR2 FQGTGA. CDR3 size: 15 residues. The variable domain in full, with the rest retrieved from reference TRBV7-3 and TRBJ2-2, is GAGVSQTPSNKVTEKGKYVELRCDPISGHTALYWYRQSLGQGPEFLIYFQGTGAADDSGLPNDRFFAVRPEGSVSTLKIQRTERGDSAVYLCASSSAGGSSGELFFGEGSRLTVL.